This TCR beta chain was identified in a study of T cells after posttransplantation cyclophosphamide. The V gene's germline CDR1 is SGDLS and CDR2 YYNGEE. The CDR3 spans 19 residues. The trim removed 0 bases at V and 0 bases at J, leaving 13 bases unmatched. Method: immunoSEQ multiplex PCR; TCRdb's copy keeps in-frame clones and lacks some. The repertoire holds approximately 16,000 clones, with 77% as singletons. Cyclophosphamide on days +3 and +4 followed busulfan-fludarabine conditioning and a marrow graft. The specimen comprised CD8+ T cells sorted from PBMCs, sampled roughly 1,900 days after a stem cell transplant with posttransplant cyclophosphamide. The chain links TRBV9 to TRBJ2-3; 7 positions match TRBD1. The TCR was taken from a female patient between 35 and 55 years old who received an allogeneic stem cell transplant from a related donor, was CMV-positive, and had no GVHD. Some of the T cells may derive from the graft donor. The CDR3 DNA reads TGTGCCAGCAGCGTAGATCGCGGCAGGGGGTGGGTTAGCACAGATACGCAGTATTTT. Translation: CASSVDRGRGWVSTDTQYF.